This passage covers 29 T cell receptor beta chains from one sample sequenced in a study of response to subunit inactivated influenza vaccine. From the RT-PCR reads, TCRdb called clonotypes with MiXCR, one entry per CDR3 protein. The sample holds some 640,000 distinct CDR3 sequences, approximately 13% seen once. This sample comprised PBMCs from blood, obtained 14 days before vaccination. These receptors came from a man over 45 who received an inactivated influenza vaccine.

This clonotype has just a few counts. The chain recombines TRBV28 with TRBJ1-2; 7 positions agree with TRBD1. The CDR3 length is 13 residues. CDR1 is MDHEN and CDR2 is SYDVKM in the germline V gene. With V trimmed by 5 bases and J by 8 bases, 8 bases remained unmatched. The CDR3 sequence is CASSMGQSRGYTF. DNA for the CDR3: TGTGCCAGCAGTATGGGACAGAGTCGGGGCTACACCTTC.

The sample holds one count of this clonotype. The V gene is TRBV29-1, the J gene TRBJ2-1; no firm D call. V was clipped by 7 bases and J by 10 bases, with 20 bases between them. The CDR3 is made up of 13 amino acids. Germline values: CDR1 SQVTM, CDR2 ANQGSEA. The CDR3 nucleotides read TGCAGCGCCTTATCCGTGACGGTCCTGGAGCAGTTCTTC. Translation: CSALSVTVLEQFF.

V usage is TRBV5-6 and J usage is TRBJ2-3; 8 bases align to TRBD2. The CDR3 extends over 16 amino acids. Germline assignment: CDR1 SGHDT and CDR2 YYEEEE. The J segment lost 7 bases and the V segment lost 1 base, leaving 11 bases of the junction unmatched. In DNA form, the CDR3 reads TGTGCCAGCAGCTTGTGGCGGGGGGCCGTGGGGAATACGCAGTATTTT. It translates to CASSLWRGAVGNTQYF. Combining the CDR3 with reference TRBV5-6 and TRBJ2-3 gives the whole variable domain DAGVTQSPTHLIKTRGQQVTLRCSPKSGHDTVSWYQQALGQGPQFIFQYYEEEERQRGNFPDRFSGHQFPNYSSELNVNALLLGDSALYLCASSLWRGAVGNTQYFGPGTRLTVL.

This clonotype has just a few counts. V gene TRBV14 combines with J gene TRBJ2-4; D is unresolved. The CDR3 runs to 16 residues. The V gene's germline CDR1 is SGHDN and CDR2 FVKESK. V shed 1 base and J shed 0 bases, with 10 bases lying between them. The CDR3 is CASSQGQTVAKNIQYF. Here the CDR3 DNA reads TGTGCCAGCAGCCAAGGGCAGACGGTAGCCAAAAACATTCAGTACTTC.

The chain is built from TRBV7-3 and TRBJ2-3; 10 bases line up with TRBD2. Germline V gene lookup returns CDR1 SGHTA and CDR2 FQGTGA. J gave up 3 bases and V 5 bases, and 5 bases lay outside the gene matches. The CDR3 is made up of 15 amino acids. In DNA form, the CDR3 reads TGTGCCAGCAGCATTCTAGCGGGAGTAACAGATACGCAGTATTTT. It codes for CASSILAGVTDTQYF.

This rearrangement joins TRBV5-1 to TRBJ2-3; tentative D call: TRBD1 (5 bases). Germline V gives CDR1 SGHRS, CDR2 YFSETQ. Trimming cost V 2 bases and J 1 base, with 11 bases left between them. The CDR3 length is 15 residues. The CDR3 DNA reads as TGCGCCAGCAGCTTACAGGTCCGCGGCACAGATACGCAGTATTTT. Its translation is CASSLQVRGTDTQYF.

This clonotype has just a few counts. The V and J genes are TRBV20-1 and TRBJ2-1; TRBD2 agrees at 9 bases. The CDR3 length is 17 residues. The V gene's germline CDR1 is DFQATT and CDR2 SNEGSKA (reference sequence). The junction had 9 bases not matched to a gene; V was cut back by 3 bases and J by 0 bases. The CDR3 DNA reads TGCAGTGCTAGTGGCCTAGCGGGGAGCGGCTCCTACAATGAGCAGTTCTTC. Translation gives CSASGLAGSGSYNEQFF.

This clonotype was detected many times. The rearrangement uses TRBV3-1 and TRBJ1-1; D may be TRBD1 (5 bases). The CDR3 loop spans 14 amino acids. The germline V gene has CDR1 LGHDT and CDR2 YNNKEL (reference sequence). Trimming cost V 4 bases and J 8 bases, with 17 bases left between them. In nucleotides, the CDR3 is TGTGCCAGCAGCCCGCAGGGTTTACGTTTGGAAGCTTTCTTT. Its translation is CASSPQGLRLEAFF.

This clonotype was seen a handful of times. The rearrangement links TRBV18 to TRBJ2-1; D possibly corresponds to TRBD2 (5 bases). This CDR3 is built from 13 residues. Germline assignment: CDR1 KGHSH and CDR2 LQKENI. V shed 2 bases and J shed 8 bases, with 10 bases lying between them. The CDR3 loop reads CASSPRFGDEQFF. The DNA for the CDR3 is TGTGCCAGCTCACCAAGATTCGGGGATGAGCAGTTCTTC.

This clonotype was recorded a few times. The V call is TRBV20-1, the J call TRBJ2-1, with 9 bases identical to TRBD2. The CDR3 is 13 amino acids. Trimming at V came to 3 bases and at J to 9 bases, leaving 6 bases not matched to a gene. The V gene's germline CDR1 is DFQATT and CDR2 SNEGSKA (reference sequence). DNA for the CDR3: TGCAGTGCTAGTTTCGCGGGAGGGGGTGAGCAGTTCTTC. Translated: CSASFAGGGEQFF.

This clonotype was observed at least ten times. This sequence joins TRBV12-3 or TRBV12-4 and TRBJ2-1; no reliable D call. Trimming took off 6 bases at V and 7 bases at J, with 10 bases between the two ends. There are 12 residues in the CDR3. The CDR3, as DNA: TGTGCCAGCAGCCCGTATGGAAATGAGCAGTTCTTC. It translates to CASSPYGNEQFF.

This clonotype was counted between two and nine times. J is TRBJ2-1 and V is TRBV2; the D gene is possibly TRBD1 (5 bases). Trimming left V 1 base short and J 12 bases short, with 13 bases between. Germline assignment: CDR1 SNHLY and CDR2 FYNNEI. This CDR3 has 13 residues. Here the CDR3 DNA reads TGTGCCAGCAGTGAAGTCCTCCGCAGGGCGCAGTTCTTC. As protein: CASSEVLRRAQFF.

This clonotype has just a few counts. The chain links TRBV29-1 to TRBJ2-2; 13 positions match TRBD2. The length of the CDR3 is 14 residues. Germline trimming cut 6 bases from V and 4 bases from J; bases unmatched to any gene: 2. Germline V CDR1 and CDR2: SQVTM, ANQGSEA. The CDR3 sequence: CSVTSGRVTGELFF. DNA for the CDR3: TGCAGCGTCACTAGCGGGAGGGTCACCGGGGAGCTGTTTTTT.

This clonotype was picked up a small number of times. This chain links TRBV28 with TRBJ2-1; 9 bases fit TRBD2. CDR3 length equals 16 residues. The germline gives CDR1 MDHEN, CDR2 SYDVKM. J was trimmed by 8 bases and V by 6 bases; bases with no gene match: 14. The CDR3 loop reads CASRSQGTSYMDEQFF. Here the CDR3 DNA reads TGTGCCAGCAGGTCTCAAGGGACTAGCTATATGGATGAGCAGTTCTTC.

This clonotype appeared a few times. V is TRBV24-1 and J is TRBJ2-1, with TRBD1 matching 11 bases. Germline CDR1 is KGHDR and CDR2 is SFDVKD. This CDR3 has 16 amino acids. V trimming: 4 bases; J trimming: 6 bases; junction bases outside the gene matches: 7. This CDR3 reads CATSDPGQGAVNEQFF. CDR3 nucleotides: TGTGCCACCAGTGACCCTGGACAGGGGGCGGTCAATGAGCAGTTCTTC.

The rearrangement uses TRBV11-1 and TRBJ2-5; TRBD2 aligns across 7 bases. Per the germline V gene, CDR1 is SGHAT and CDR2 is FQDESV (reference sequence). This CDR3 region has 14 residues. The junction had 3 bases not matched to a gene; V was cut back by 5 bases and J by 0 bases. Here the CDR3 DNA reads TGTGCCAGCAGCCAACTAGCGTACCAAGAGACCCAGTACTTC. This codes for CASSQLAYQETQYF.

This clonotype was recorded at least ten times. The chain combines TRBV5-6 with TRBJ2-5; possible D gene TRBD2, 6 bases. V lost 4 bases, J lost 2 bases, and 9 bases lay in between. Germline CDR1 SGHDT, CDR2 YYEEEE. This CDR3 is built from 13 residues. The CDR3 sequence is CASSAGRQETQYF. CDR3 DNA: TGTGCCAGCAGCGCCGGGAGACAAGAGACCCAGTACTTC.

This clonotype was picked up a small number of times. The chain uses TRBV4-2 and TRBJ2-7; 7 nucleotides align to TRBD1. Per the germline V gene, CDR1 is LGHNA and CDR2 is YNFKEQ. J was trimmed by 4 bases and V by 0 bases; bases with no gene match: 9. This CDR3 has 16 residues. DNA for the CDR3: TGTGCCAGCAGCCAAGAGGCGGCAGGGGGAAGGTACGAGCAGTACTTC. This codes for CASSQEAAGGRYEQYF.

V is TRBV7-2 and J is TRBJ1-2; D remains ambiguous. The CDR3 has 15 amino acids. Germline CDR1 reads SGHTA; CDR2 reads FQGNSA. Between the trimmed V and J ends, which lost 3 bases and 7 bases, there was a span of 18 bases. The CDR3 DNA is TGTGCCAGCAGCTTTGGTTCAAGGGCCTCCACTGGCTACACCTTC. Translating gives CASSFGSRASTGYTF.

This clonotype was seen many times. The V call is TRBV7-9, the J call TRBJ2-2; D perhaps matches TRBD1 (6 bases). CDR3 length equals 15 residues. Germline values: CDR1 SEHNR, CDR2 FQNEAQ (reference sequence). The V end was cut by 4 bases, the J end by 5 bases, with 14 bases between. Here the CDR3 reads CASSSYRETTGELFF. The DNA of the CDR3 is TGTGCCAGCAGCTCCTACAGGGAAACAACCGGGGAGCTGTTTTTT.

The rearrangement joins TRBV6-5 to TRBJ2-7; D uncertain. The V end was cut by 4 bases, the J end by 2 bases, with 12 bases between. CDR3 length: 14 amino acids. Germline V gene data show CDR1 as MNHEY and CDR2 as SVGAGI. The CDR3 DNA sequence: TGTGCCAGCAGTTCCCGGCGGCGTACCTACGAGCAGTACTTC. Protein: CASSSRRRTYEQYF.

This clonotype was found a few times. This chain connects TRBV10-2 to TRBJ2-3; TRBD2 might be the D (5 bases). V was pared by 2 bases and J by 6 bases, with 18 bases between. Germline V gene lookup returns CDR1 WSHSY and CDR2 SAAADI. The CDR3 sequence is 16 residues long. This chain's CDR3 is CASSEPYGLTRDTQYF. The DNA for the CDR3 is TGCGCCAGCAGTGAGCCTTACGGACTTACCCGGGATACGCAGTATTTT.

This clonotype has just a few counts. The chain couples TRBV4-3 to TRBJ2-3; D possibly corresponds to TRBD2 (6 bases). The CDR3 spans 14 residues. Trimming took off 0 bases at V and 6 bases at J, with 10 bases between the two ends. Germline V lookup: CDR1 LGHNA, CDR2 YSLEER. The DNA for the CDR3 is TGCGCCAGCAGCCAAGACCCGGGAGAGGATACGCAGTATTTT. Amino acid sequence: CASSQDPGEDTQYF.

This clonotype was detected a few times. This chain joins TRBV28 and TRBJ2-7; possibly TRBD1 for D (7 bases). Between the trimmed V and J ends, which lost 6 bases and 7 bases, there was a span of 16 bases. The CDR3 runs to 13 residues. Germline V CDR1 and CDR2: MDHEN, SYDVKM. DNA for the CDR3: TGTGCCAGCAGCTCAGGGGGGTCGGAAGAGCAGTACTTC. It yields the protein CASSSGGSEEQYF.

The CDR3 DNA sequence: TGTGCCAGCAGGCAGACAGGGGAAGCTTTCTTT. Its protein is CASRQTGEAFF. This chain links TRBV11-1 with TRBJ1-1, with 7 bases lining up with TRBD1. The CDR3 is made up of 11 amino acids. In germline, CDR1 is SGHAT, CDR2 FQDESV (reference sequence). With 6 bases clipped from V and 8 bases from J, the junction kept 3 bases outside the gene matches.

DNA of the CDR3: TGTGCCAGCAGCTCACCGATACTAGCGGGAGTCGGGTCCTACAATGAGCAGTTCTTC. Its translation: CASSSPILAGVGSYNEQFF. V and J are TRBV11-1 and TRBJ2-1; TRBD2 aligns across 11 bases. Germline V gene data show CDR1 as SGHAT and CDR2 as FQDESV (reference sequence). Trimming at V came to 4 bases and at J to 1 base, leaving 12 bases not matched to a gene. This CDR3 has 19 residues.

This clonotype was observed a handful of times. V usage is TRBV12-3 or TRBV12-4 and J usage is TRBJ2-7, with 8 bases identical to TRBD1. The CDR3 totals 14 residues. V was pared by 5 bases and J by 6 bases, with 9 bases of the junction left unmatched. The CDR3 DNA sequence: TGTGCCAGCAGTACCACCGACAGGGGTGGCGAGCAGTACTTC. It translates to CASSTTDRGGEQYF.

The chain is built from TRBV5-1 and TRBJ2-7; 7 bases agree with TRBD1. J gave up 5 bases and V 2 bases, and 10 bases lay outside the gene matches. Germline V gene lookup returns CDR1 SGHRS and CDR2 YFSETQ. The CDR3 sequence is 15 residues long. CDR3 sequence (DNA): TGCGCCAGCAGCTTAAGACAGGGTTACACGGACGAGCAGTACTTC. It is translated as CASSLRQGYTDEQYF.

This clonotype has more than one count but fewer than ten. This chain links TRBV4-3 with TRBJ2-2; the match to TRBD2 covers 9 bases. Germline V gene data show CDR1 as LGHNA and CDR2 as YSLEER. This CDR3 is built from 18 residues. After removal of 0 bases from V and 5 bases from J, the junction contained 10 bases not matched to a gene. The DNA of the CDR3 is TGCGCCAGCAGCCAAGATACCCATAGCGGGAGTGGAACCGGGGAGCTGTTTTTT. It specifies CASSQDTHSGSGTGELFF.